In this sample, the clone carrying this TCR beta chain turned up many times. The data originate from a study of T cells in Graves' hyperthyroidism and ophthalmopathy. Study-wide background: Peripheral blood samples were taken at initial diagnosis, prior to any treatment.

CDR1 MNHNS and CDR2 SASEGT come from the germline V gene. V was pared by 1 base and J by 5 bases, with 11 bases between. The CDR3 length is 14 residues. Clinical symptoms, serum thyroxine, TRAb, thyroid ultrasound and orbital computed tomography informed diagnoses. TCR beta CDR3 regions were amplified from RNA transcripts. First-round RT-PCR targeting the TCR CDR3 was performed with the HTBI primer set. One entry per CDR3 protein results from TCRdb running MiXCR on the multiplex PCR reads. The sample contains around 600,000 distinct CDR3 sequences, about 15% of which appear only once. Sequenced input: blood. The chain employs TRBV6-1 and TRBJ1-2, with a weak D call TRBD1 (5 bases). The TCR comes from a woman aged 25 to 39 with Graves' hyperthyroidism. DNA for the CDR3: TGTGCCAGCAGTGAAGTTGGGACGGGTTATGGCTACACCTTC. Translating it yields CASSEVGTGYGYTF.